This T cell receptor (beta chain) was sequenced in a study of blood T cell repertoires in COVID-19 (TCRdb year 2020). Regarding the research as a whole: The collaborator samples originated in the United States, Italy and Spain and spanned the acute and convalescent phases of COVID-19. The material from the prospective study consisted of cDNA or gDNA derived from T cells, B-cell-depleted T cells, or PBMCs. Deeply sampled blood TCRbeta repertoires from subjects exposed to, actively infected with, or recovered from COVID-19 were included in the dataset. The repertoires were made available in a free public database intended to serve as a resource for research on the immune response to SARS-CoV-2. Samples were obtained from the ongoing ImmuneRACE study (first 160 participants) and from over a thousand subjects provided by 6 global collaborators. Nearly every sample came with metadata listing a de-identified subject ID, COVID-19 status, age in years and sex. Where available, HLA class I and class II types were obtained from metadata supplied by the sample provider rather than from assay-based typing.

Points the paper makes about the study in general: How much clinical and demographic metadata was included differed by source and by participant, and the metadata was provided uncurated.

TCRbeta CDR3 regions were amplified from genomic DNA by means of the immunoSEQ Assay, a bias-controlled multiplex PCR. Under the source paper's analysis protocol: The number of nucleated cells in each sample was estimated from the amplification of reference gene primers within the assay. To quantify the absolute abundance of each unique TCRbeta CDR3 rearrangement, sequence reads were collapsed and filtered. For each sample, productive Simpson clonality was calculated by taking the square root of Simpson's diversity index across productive rearrangements. Sourced from immuneACCESS, this table was stored by TCRdb with only in-frame sequences that have V and J called. A share of the clones is absent; for the studies checked, an unresolved V gene accounts for under half, and the remainder has no known explanation. The V and J calls and clone size were taken over from that table, and D and trimming were inferred from the DNA. The sample includes 270,000 or so clones, with approximately 86% observed a single time. Over 2% of the sample goes to the ten largest clones.

With regard to this clone: Its antigen remains unidentified. No clone much larger than this one lies a single base away; base qualities are absent.

From a lookup of the germline V gene (reference sequence), CDR1 and CDR2 are GTSNPN and SVGIG. Inclusive of the bounding cysteine and phenylalanine, the CDR3 is 16 residues long. Here the CDR3 DNA is all that survives: 48 bases in frame from base 1. Unmatched junction bases come to 10, with V trimmed by 2 bases and J by 6 bases. Participants in the prospective study were enrolled through a virtual design, were aged about 18 to 100 years, and lived in 24 United States geographic areas. To assign participants to cohorts, the prospective study relied on clinical history that participants themselves reported in a screening survey and a study questionnaire. Recovered participants in ImmuneRACE Cohort 3 were defined as having two consecutive negative NP/OP PCR tests, clearance from a healthcare professional, or resolution of symptoms. In the prospective study, mobile phlebotomists collected whole blood, serum and a nasopharyngeal or oropharyngeal swab from each participant. Additional blood draws and questionnaires over a 2-month period could optionally be provided by prospective study participants. Before DNA extraction, prospective study blood samples were shipped either frozen or at room temperature.

The TCR comes from a woman between 18 and 29 years old who had recovered from COVID-19. The receptor chain draws on TRBV30 and TRBJ2-3; 11 bases in between match TRBD2. Sequenced: PBMCs or T cells enriched from blood (not recorded which). CDR3 reads: CAWSLGSGRAPDTQYF. Here is the DNA: TGTGCCTGGAGTTTGGGTAGCGGGAGGGCCCCCGATACGCAGTATTTT.